This is a list of T cell receptor beta chains from one sample in a study of T-cell reconstitution after alpha-beta-depleted transplantation in children. One entry per CDR3 protein, called by TCRdb with MiXCR from the PCR reads. The sample carries 250,000 to 300,000 distinct CDR3 sequences, 9.9% recorded once. Sequenced material: PBMCs from the stem cell graft donor, taken from the stem cell graft. The receptor source for this set is a human donor who donated a stem cell graft to a child with SCID. The conserved cysteine and the conserved F or W are not part of the CDR3 here.

v_gene: TRBV10-3; CDR3aa: AIRRQGATDTQY
v_gene: TRBV4-1; CDR3aa: ASSQGVAGYEQY
v_gene: TRBV6-5; CDR3aa: AAQGGYTEAF
v_gene: TRBV7-6; CDR3aa: ASSSLERSEQF
v_gene: TRBV12-3/TRBV12-4; CDR3aa: ASSFPGVDYGYT
v_gene: TRBV6-5; CDR3aa: ASSYEPGANVLT
v_gene: TRBV20-1; CDR3aa: SARGTVGNTGELF
v_gene: TRBV29-1; CDR3aa: SVDGQAHGYT
v_gene: TRBV7-8; CDR3aa: ASGMNTEAF
v_gene: TRBV12-3/TRBV12-4; CDR3aa: ASRRQAEAF
v_gene: TRBV12-3/TRBV12-4; CDR3aa: ASSPGRWDTEAF
v_gene: TRBV20-1; CDR3aa: SARRRGLRTDTQY
v_gene: TRBV25-1; CDR3aa: ASSEKQGHQPQH
v_gene: TRBV6-6; CDR3aa: ASSSGVAGELF
v_gene: TRBV7-8; CDR3aa: ASSLGTSTFPDTQY
v_gene: TRBV7-2; CDR3aa: ASSRRGGVSGNTIY
v_gene: TRBV12-3/TRBV12-4; CDR3aa: ASGRFVTEAF
v_gene: TRBV28; CDR3aa: ASSLPVTNYGYT
v_gene: TRBV29-1; CDR3aa: SVGIRGHEQY
v_gene: TRBV5-1; CDR3aa: ASSPGQVESSEQY
v_gene: TRBV10-1; CDR3aa: ASSESGTVTGELF
v_gene: TRBV7-2; CDR3aa: ASSSGLGRDTQY
v_gene: TRBV7-9; CDR3aa: ASSLAQGDYEQY
v_gene: TRBV2; CDR3aa: ASSQTGQGFDEQF
v_gene: TRBV5-1; CDR3aa: ASSLTGIGTDTQY
v_gene: TRBV5-1; CDR3aa: ASSSQPDSYEQY
v_gene: TRBV29-1; CDR3aa: SAGLAGGRETQY
v_gene: TRBV27; CDR3aa: ASSFSRDYGYT
v_gene: TRBV20-1; CDR3aa: SASAADTQY
v_gene: TRBV11-2; CDR3aa: ASSLDPPGLAGVEQF
v_gene: TRBV25-1; CDR3aa: ASSPRKGDTQY
v_gene: TRBV12-3/TRBV12-4; CDR3aa: ASNRRDGNTGELF
v_gene: TRBV4-1; CDR3aa: ASNPGHPNTEAF
v_gene: TRBV10-3; CDR3aa: AISERGLYGYT
v_gene: TRBV5-5; CDR3aa: ASSWGGVSNQPQH